A single sample is the source of the 31 T cell receptor beta chains below, sequenced in a study of naive and memory T cell subsets (dated by TCRdb to about 2017). The library was produced with UMI-ligation and nested PCR. Sequencer: Illumina MiSeq. The beta constant-region primer consisted of an equimolar mixture of two oligonucleotides that together covered TRBC1 and TRBC2. Using fastp trimming at Q25 and MiXCR clonotype assembly, TCRdb reanalyzed the public sequencing data and kept in-frame beta chains. Every CDR3 protein is listed once, alongside the most common genes and DNA of its rows. The table for this sample lists roughly 31,000 distinct CDR3 sequences; roughly a tenth of them were counted only once. Roughly a sixth of the sample is held by the ten biggest clonotypes. Sequenced material: effector memory CD4+ T cells from blood. The sample's cell subset or site label, decoded: effector memory, CD45RA- CD27-. These receptors were collected from a human donor in good health.

The chain uses TRBV20-1 and TRBJ2-7; maybe TRBD2 (6 bases). Trimming removed 1 base at V and 5 bases at J, with 15 bases between. Germline CDR1 reads DFQATT; CDR2 reads SNEGSKA (reference sequence). CDR3 size: 14 residues. Here the CDR3 reads CSARARGKPHEQYF. Here the CDR3 DNA reads TGCAGTGCTAGAGCCCGCGGGAAACCCCACGAGCAGTACTTC.

This clonotype was observed a handful of times. V and J are TRBV28 and TRBJ2-7, with D possibly TRBD2 on 5 matching bases. Trimming took 8 bases from V and 7 from J, leaving 15 bases between them. Germline-derived CDR1 and CDR2 are MDHEN and SYDVKM. The CDR3 loop spans 12 amino acids. CDR3 region: CASLSGPGEQYF. The CDR3 nucleotides are TGTGCCAGCCTGAGCGGACCCGGTGAGCAGTACTTC.

This clonotype was detected many times. The rearrangement joins TRBV19 to TRBJ2-6; TRBD1 matches at 8 bases. The CDR3 spans 16 residues. Per germline, CDR1 LNHDA and CDR2 SQIVND (reference sequence). The V gene end was trimmed by 7 bases and the J gene end by 0 bases; junction bases not matched to a gene: 5. The CDR3 protein is CASKGQVVSGANVLTF. The CDR3, as DNA: TGTGCCAGTAAGGGACAGGTAGTCTCTGGGGCCAACGTCCTGACTTTC.

The chain recombines TRBV6-2 or TRBV6-3 with TRBJ2-2; D might be TRBD2 (5 bases). The V end lost 1 base, the J end lost 3 bases, and 6 bases lay between the germline ends. There are 14 residues in the CDR3. Germline CDR1 is MNHEY and CDR2 is SVGEGT. The CDR3 DNA reads TGTGCCAGCAGTTACTTGAGGGACACCGGGGAGCTGTTTTTT. It encodes CASSYLRDTGELFF.

The sample holds a few counts of this clonotype. The rearrangement links TRBV29-1 to TRBJ2-5; 11 bases map to TRBD2. Germline trimming cut 4 bases from V and 4 bases from J; bases unmatched to any gene: 8. Germline V CDR1 and CDR2: SQVTM, ANQGSEA. CDR3 length: 15 residues. CDR3 DNA sequence: TGCAGCGTTGGTCTAGCGGGAGGATGGGGAGAGACCCAGTACTTC. Its translation: CSVGLAGGWGETQYF.

This clonotype is categorized as medium-sized. This chain uses TRBV6-6 with TRBJ2-2; 12 positions agree with TRBD1. Germline V gives CDR1 MNHNY, CDR2 SVGAGI (reference sequence). This CDR3 has 17 amino acids. The junction had 9 bases not matched to a gene; V was cut back by 3 bases and J by 7 bases. The CDR3 region is CASSYLPGQGAGGELFF. The CDR3 region has the DNA TGTGCCAGCAGTTATTTACCGGGACAGGGGGCCGGCGGGGAGCTGTTTTTT.

The J gene is TRBJ1-1, the V gene TRBV9, with TRBD1 identical over 11 bases. Losses at the gene ends were 3 bases for V and 6 bases for J; bases not matched to a gene: 7. Germline CDR1 is SGDLS and CDR2 is YYNGEE. The CDR3 runs 15 residues. The CDR3 here is CASSAHGDRGSEAFF. The CDR3 region has the DNA TGTGCCAGCAGCGCCCACGGGGACAGGGGGTCTGAAGCTTTCTTT.

This clonotype was seen ten or more times. This sequence joins TRBV12-3 or TRBV12-4 and TRBJ2-7; perhaps TRBD1 as D (6 bases). The CDR3 runs 14 residues. Trimming removed 7 bases at V and 3 bases at J, with 16 bases between. The chain's CDR3 is CASNPTGPRYEQYF. The DNA of the CDR3 is TGTGCCAGCAACCCAACAGGGCCCCGCTACGAGCAGTACTTC.

This chain connects TRBV4-1 to TRBJ1-6; D uncertain. Germline loops: CDR1 MGHRA, CDR2 YSYEKL. Trimming pared 0 bases from V and 7 bases from J, leaving 10 bases between. The CDR3 consists of 15 residues. CDR3 DNA: TGCGCCAGCAGCCAAGAAGGCACGGTCAATTCACCCCTCCACTTT. Its translation: CASSQEGTVNSPLHF.

On this clonotype itself: One end of the junction varies from germline; a read error may be responsible. The rearrangement links TRBV7-7 to TRBJ2-7; D is possibly TRBD1 (6 bases). The germline CDR1 and CDR2 sequences are SSHAT and FNYEAQ (reference sequence). The CDR3 is made up of 13 amino acids. The CDR3 loop reads CASSSGTFGEQYF. In DNA form, the CDR3 reads TGTGCTAGCAGCTCGGGGACATTCGGCGAGCAGTACTTC. Looking up the rest from reference TRBV7-7 and TRBJ2-7 gives the full variable domain: GAGVSQSPRYKVTKRGQDVTLRCDPISSHATLYWYQQALGQGPEFLTYFNYEAQPDKSGLPSDRFSAERPEGSISTLTIQRTEQRDSAMYRCASSSGTFGEQYFGPGTRLTVT.

The chain has TRBV12-3 or TRBV12-4 and TRBJ2-2; 8 bases match TRBD1. V lost 6 bases and J lost 9; bases outside the gene matches: 9. The CDR3 runs to 14 residues. CDR3 in DNA: TGTGCCAGCAGGGAACAGGGGGGAGTCAGGGAGCTGTTTTTT. Amino acids: CASREQGGVRELFF.

The chain uses TRBV2 and TRBJ2-3; tentatively, D is TRBD1 or TRBD2 (5 bases each). The CDR3 loop spans 17 amino acids. V lost 6 bases and J lost 4, with 23 bases in between. The V gene's germline CDR1 is SNHLY and CDR2 FYNNEI. The CDR3 DNA reads as TGTGCCAGCAGCAACGGGGCTATACTAGTCGGAGCAGATACGCAGTATTTT. Amino acids: CASSNGAILVGADTQYF.

The chain links TRBV24-1 to TRBJ1-5, with TRBD1 as a possible D gene (6 bases). Trimming removed 4 bases at V and 11 bases at J, with 20 bases between. CDR3 size: 15 residues. Per the germline V gene, CDR1 is KGHDR and CDR2 is SFDVKD. The CDR3 DNA is TGTGCCACCAGTGACCCAGGACAGCCCAACCAGGCCCAGCATTTT. Translating it yields CATSDPGQPNQAQHF.

This clonotype is categorized as medium-sized. This chain joins TRBV6-6 and TRBJ2-1; a weak D match, TRBD1 (6 bases). The CDR3 contains 15 residues. CDR1 and CDR2 from the germline V gene are MNHNY and SVGAGI (reference sequence). The V and J ends lost 8 bases and 8 bases respectively, with 22 bases between them. The CDR3 nucleotides read TGTGCCAGCCAATCCGGGACAACCTATGGTGATGAGCAGTTCTTC. Translating it yields CASQSGTTYGDEQFF.

This clonotype was seen repeatedly, ten times or more. V usage is TRBV2 and J usage is TRBJ2-7; 9 nucleotides match TRBD2. This CDR3 region has 15 residues. The junction had 7 bases not matched to a gene; V was cut back by 5 bases and J by 2 bases. The V gene's germline CDR1 is SNHLY and CDR2 FYNNEI. CDR3 sequence: CASSKQAGGPYEQYF. The CDR3 bases are TGTGCCAGCAGTAAACAAGCGGGGGGACCCTACGAGCAGTACTTC.

The chain couples TRBV28 to TRBJ1-3; a possible D gene is TRBD1 (5 bases). The V end was cut by 3 bases, the J end by 0 bases, with 12 bases between. Germline CDR1 reads MDHEN; CDR2 reads SYDVKM. The CDR3 has 16 residues. CDR3 in amino acids: CASSLVWGSSGNTIYF. CDR3 bases: TGTGCCAGCAGTTTGGTTTGGGGGAGCTCTGGAAACACCATATATTTT.

The CDR3 sequence: CSAGRQSVNTEAFF. CDR3 DNA: TGCAGTGCAGGGCGACAGTCAGTGAACACTGAAGCTTTCTTT. V gene TRBV20-1 combines with J gene TRBJ1-1, with D tentatively TRBD1 (5 bases). Germline V gene sequence: CDR1 DFQATT, CDR2 SNEGSKA (reference sequence). The CDR3 length is 14 residues. The V end lost 6 bases, the J end lost 0 bases, and 14 bases lay between the germline ends.

V and J are TRBV28 and TRBJ1-1, with 9 positions matching TRBD1. The CDR3 spans 14 residues. The germline CDR1 and CDR2 sequences are MDHEN and SYDVKM. Germline trimming cut 7 bases from V and 3 bases from J; bases unmatched to any gene: 6. The CDR3 is CASIGTGGYTEAFF. CDR3 DNA: TGTGCCAGCATAGGTACAGGGGGCTACACTGAAGCTTTCTTT.

This clonotype was seen a few times. This sequence joins TRBV19 and TRBJ2-3; 7 positions agree with TRBD2. Germline CDR1 LNHDA, CDR2 SQIVND (reference sequence). CDR3 length: 14 residues. V lost 3 bases and J lost 7; bases outside the gene matches: 7. The CDR3 DNA reads as TGTGCCAGTAGTATCGCTAGCGGCTCACATACGCAGTATTTT. Translated: CASSIASGSHTQYF.

This clonotype was recorded many times. This rearrangement joins TRBV4-1 to TRBJ2-7, with 8 nucleotides matching TRBD2. V shed 2 bases and J 2 bases; nucleotides not matched to a gene: 8. This CDR3 comprises 16 residues. Germline CDR1 reads MGHRA; CDR2 reads YSYEKL. The CDR3 protein is CASSQTVLSGAYEQYF. CDR3 DNA: TGCGCCAGCAGCCAAACGGTCCTTAGCGGGGCCTACGAGCAGTACTTC.

The rearrangement uses TRBV7-8 and TRBJ1-1; D is unresolved. This CDR3 spans 18 amino acids. Trimming shortened V by 1 base and J by 3 bases, and 21 bases separated the two germline ends. CDR1 is SGHVS and CDR2 is FQNEAQ in the germline V gene. CDR3 sequence: CASSLDELTVYGHTEAFF. DNA of the CDR3: TGTGCCAGCAGCTTAGACGAATTAACAGTGTATGGACACACTGAAGCTTTCTTT.

The J gene is TRBJ1-1, the V gene TRBV25-1; D is unclear. Trimming took 4 bases from V and 5 from J, leaving 11 bases between them. The CDR3 is 13 amino acids. Per germline, CDR1 MGHDK and CDR2 SYGVNS. CDR3 DNA: TGTGCCAGCAGTGCGGTCGGGAGGACTGAAGCTTTCTTT. This sequence encodes CASSAVGRTEAFF. The full variable domain, completed using reference TRBV25-1 and TRBJ1-1, is EADIYQTPRYLVIGTGKKITLECSQTMGHDKMYWYQQDPGMELHLIHYSYGVNSTEKGDLSSESTVSRIRTEHFPLTLESARPSHTSQYLCASSAVGRTEAFFGQGTRLTVV.

This clonotype was seen a handful of times. As DNA, the CDR3 is TGTGCCAGCAGCTTGCAGCGGAACACAGATACGCAGTATTTT. Translation gives CASSLQRNTDTQYF. The genes are TRBV7-2 and TRBJ2-3, with a possible D match to TRBD2 (5 bases). The CDR3 is made up of 14 amino acids. V was trimmed by 3 bases and J by 2 bases, leaving 9 bases between them. Germline V gene data show CDR1 as SGHTA and CDR2 as FQGNSA.

This clonotype was seen many times. V usage is TRBV20-1 and J usage is TRBJ2-5, with 7 positions matching TRBD2. The CDR3 sequence is 15 residues long. Germline loops: CDR1 DFQATT, CDR2 SNEGSKA (reference sequence). Unmatched junction bases numbered 10, after V lost 5 bases and J lost 1 base. CDR3 coding DNA: TGCAGTGCTGGCCGGCCTAGCGGCGGCCAAGAGACCCAGTACTTC. Amino acid sequence: CSAGRPSGGQETQYF.

Ten or more counts support this clonotype. This chain connects TRBV9 to TRBJ2-1; 10 bases match TRBD2. Germline V lookup: CDR1 SGDLS, CDR2 YYNGEE. J lost 6 bases, V lost 4 bases, and 13 bases had no gene match. This CDR3 spans 17 amino acids. CDR3 residues: CASSPRLAGVGSNEQFF. CDR3 DNA: TGTGCCAGCAGCCCCCGTCTAGCGGGAGTTGGAAGCAATGAGCAGTTCTTC. Together with reference TRBV9 and TRBJ2-1, the CDR3 gives the full variable domain: DSGVTQTPKHLITATGQRVTLRCSPRSGDLSVYWYQQSLDQGLQFLIQYYNGEERAKGNILERFSAQQFPDLHSELNLSSLELGDSALYFCASSPRLAGVGSNEQFFGPGTRLTVL.

This clonotype is categorized as medium-sized (0.01 to 0.1%). The J gene is TRBJ2-5, the V gene TRBV9, with TRBD1 matching 10 bases. Losses at the gene ends were 0 bases for V and 7 bases for J; bases not matched to a gene: 6. The CDR3 is made up of 15 amino acids. Germline CDR1 and CDR2: SGDLS and YYNGEE. In DNA form, the CDR3 reads TGTGCCAGCAGCGTAGGACAGGGGGCGAGGGGGACCCAGTACTTC. The encoded protein is CASSVGQGARGTQYF.

The chain recombines TRBV3-1 with TRBJ1-6; TRBD1 matches at 8 bases. The CDR3 has 17 residues. CDR1 and CDR2 (germline): LGHDT, YNNKEL (reference sequence). V was clipped by 6 bases and J by 7 bases; unmatched bases: 14. CDR3 DNA sequence: TGTGCCAGCAGTCGCCGGACAGGGAGGACTTCGAATTCACCCCTCCACTTT. Translation: CASSRRTGRTSNSPLHF.

By proportion, this clonotype is medium-sized. This chain joins TRBV20-1 and TRBJ2-1, with D possibly matching TRBD1 (6 bases). CDR3 length equals 13 residues. The V gene lost 3 bases and the J gene lost 7 bases, with 13 bases spanning the gap. Germline values: CDR1 DFQATT, CDR2 SNEGSKA (reference sequence). In nucleotides, the CDR3 is TGCAGTGCTAGCAGGGGAGAGGGGAATGAGCAGTTCTTC. It specifies CSASRGEGNEQFF.

This clonotype is medium-sized. The chain employs TRBV3-1 and TRBJ1-3; D gene uncertain. V gave up 3 bases and J gave up 3 bases, with 0 bases separating them. Germline-derived CDR1 and CDR2 are LGHDT and YNNKEL (reference sequence). The CDR3 runs to 11 residues. CDR3 loop: CASSHGNTIYF. DNA for the CDR3: TGTGCCAGCAGCCATGGAAACACCATATATTTT.

This clonotype was counted many times. The chain employs TRBV7-9 and TRBJ1-1; maybe TRBD1 (6 bases). V was trimmed by 6 bases and J by 1 base, leaving 15 bases between them. The CDR3 has 15 amino acids. Germline V lookup: CDR1 SEHNR, CDR2 FQNEAQ (reference sequence). The CDR3 spells CASSYYTGTNTEAFF. For the CDR3, the DNA is TGTGCCAGCAGTTATTATACAGGGACGAACACTGAAGCTTTCTTT.

This clonotype qualifies as medium-sized. The V and J genes are TRBV2 and TRBJ2-7, with D perhaps TRBD1 (5 bases). Per the germline V gene, CDR1 is SNHLY and CDR2 is FYNNEI. V was clipped by 8 bases and J by 4 bases, with 9 bases between them. This CDR3 contains 11 residues. The CDR3 bases are TGTGCCAGCGGCAGGGAATACGAGCAGTACTTC. Protein: CASGREYEQYF.